What follows are 21 T cell receptor beta chains derived from one specimen sequenced in a study of cytomegalovirus exposure and HLA in healthy donors. Primers for the PCR totalled 60 Vbeta and 13 Jbeta. Measured with immunoSEQ multiplex PCR; TCRdb has only the in-frame clones, and not every one. The table lists about 40,000 clones, 63% of them singletons, with 9.5% to 15% in the top ten. Sequences were obtained from PBMCs. The receptors derive from a man aged 60-69 years in good health and CMV-seropositive.

This chain links TRBV14 with TRBJ2-5; TRBD1 aligns across 11 bases. V shed 1 base and J 5 bases; nucleotides not matched to a gene: 6. The CDR3 has 16 amino acids. Germline loops: CDR1 SGHDN, CDR2 FVKESK. CDR3 nucleotides: TGTGCCAGCAGCCAAGGCGGACAGGGGGCGACGGAGACCCAGTACTTC. As protein: CASSQGGQGATETQYF. The full variable domain, in which reference TRBV14 and TRBJ2-5 provide the parts outside the CDR3, is EAGVTQFPSHSVIEKGQTVTLRCDPISGHDNLYWYRRVMGKEIKFLLHFVKESKQDESGMPNNRFLAERTGGTYSTLKVQPAELEDSGVYFCASSQGGQGATETQYFGPGTRLLVL.

This clone was recorded a few times. The CDR3 region has the DNA TGTGCCAGCAGTGAACCTAGGGGGGGGAGCTCCTACAATGAGCAGTTCTTC. It yields the protein CASSEPRGGSSYNEQFF. The chain carries TRBV6-1 and TRBJ2-1; the D gene is possibly TRBD2 (7 bases). Trimming removed 2 bases from V and 0 bases from J, with 14 bases in between. Germline V lookup: CDR1 MNHNS, CDR2 SASEGT. CDR3 length: 17 amino acids.

V and J are TRBV18 and TRBJ2-3, with TRBD2 matching 13 bases. The germline V gene has CDR1 KGHSH and CDR2 LQKENI. This CDR3 spans 17 amino acids. J lost 5 bases, V lost 4 bases, and 9 bases had no gene match. This chain's CDR3 is CASSRLAGGHTGDTQYF. Written as DNA, the CDR3 is TGTGCCAGCTCACGACTAGCGGGAGGCCACACAGGAGATACGCAGTATTTT.

The chain has TRBV5-6 and TRBJ1-2, with 8 positions matching TRBD1. Trimming took 1 base from V and 6 from J; bases not matched to a gene: 17. There are 18 residues in the CDR3. The germline CDR1 and CDR2 sequences are SGHDT and YYEEEE. The CDR3 DNA reads TGTGCCAGCAGCTTGCAAGGGGGACAGGTTATCTTCCGCCATGGCTACACCTTC. Translating gives CASSLQGGQVIFRHGYTF.

The genes are TRBV4-1 and TRBJ2-2; 11 nucleotides line up with TRBD1. The J segment lost 7 bases and the V segment lost 6 bases, leaving 7 bases of the junction unmatched. The CDR3 runs to 15 residues. The V gene's germline CDR1 is MGHRA and CDR2 YSYEKL. The CDR3 region is CASRGQGAVGGELFF. CDR3 nucleotide sequence: TGCGCCAGCAGAGGACAGGGGGCGGTCGGCGGGGAGCTGTTTTTT.

This chain joins TRBV19 and TRBJ2-1, with 10 bases aligning to TRBD2. V lost 7 bases and J lost 9; bases outside the gene matches: 12. This CDR3 spans 15 amino acids. Germline CDR1 LNHDA, CDR2 SQIVND (reference sequence). The CDR3 DNA sequence: TGTGCCAGTAAGGCTAGCGGGAGATACGTGGGTGAGCAGTTCTTC. It is translated as CASKASGRYVGEQFF.

This clone has just a few counts. The chain is built from TRBV2 and TRBJ2-3, with TRBD2 as a possible D gene (6 bases). The CDR3 contains 15 residues. Trimming stripped 6 bases from V and 2 bases from J, with 15 bases between. Germline V CDR1 and CDR2: SNHLY, FYNNEI. For the CDR3, the DNA is TGTGCCAGCAGGACTAGTTCGGAGGTCACAGATACGCAGTATTTT. Protein product: CASRTSSEVTDTQYF.

This chain uses TRBV5-4 with TRBJ2-5; D is perhaps TRBD2 (6 bases). The V end was cut by 3 bases, the J end by 4 bases, with 16 bases between. The CDR3 runs to 15 residues. Germline CDR1 SGHNT, CDR2 YYREEE (reference sequence). The CDR3 is CASSYPSLGGETQYF. CDR3 coding DNA: TGTGCCAGCAGCTACCCCTCGTTGGGGGGAGAGACCCAGTACTTC. Full variable domain (outside the CDR3, taken from reference TRBV5-4 and TRBJ2-5): ETGVTQSPTHLIKTRGQQVTLRCSSQSGHNTVSWYQQALGQGPQFIFQYYREEENGRGNFPPRFSGLQFPNYSSELNVNALELDDSALYLCASSYPSLGGETQYFGPGTRLLVL.

CDR3 coding DNA: TGCAGCGTTTCTAGCGGGGGGACCTACGAGCAGTACTTC. It codes for CSVSSGGTYEQYF. J is TRBJ2-7 and V is TRBV29-1, with TRBD2 matching over 11 bases. In germline, CDR1 is SQVTM, CDR2 ANQGSEA. After removal of 5 bases from V and 2 bases from J, the junction contained 2 bases not matched to a gene. The CDR3 length is 13 residues.

This clone was picked up a small number of times. The chain employs TRBV4-1 and TRBJ2-3; D might be TRBD2 (6 bases). Trimming removed 1 base at V and 5 bases at J, with 16 bases between. The CDR3 has 16 residues. Germline-derived CDR1 and CDR2 are MGHRA and YSYEKL. The CDR3 loop reads CASSQVVTAGGDTQYF. CDR3 DNA sequence: TGCGCCAGCAGCCAAGTTGTTACAGCCGGGGGAGATACGCAGTATTTT.

The chain employs TRBV7-8 and TRBJ2-1; possibly TRBD2 for D (6 bases). Per germline, CDR1 SGHVS and CDR2 FQNEAQ. Trimming pared 5 bases from V and 7 bases from J, leaving 12 bases between. This CDR3 region has 13 residues. The DNA for the CDR3 is TGTGCCAGCAGCCCCCCCGGGAGTAATGAGCAGTTCTTC. It yields the protein CASSPPGSNEQFF.

Regarding this clone: Relative to the germline gene, one junction end is altered; a read error may explain this. The V and J genes are TRBV30 and TRBJ1-5; D call uncertain. Germline V CDR1 and CDR2: GTSNPN, SVGIG (reference sequence). This CDR3 spans 14 amino acids. The CDR3 region is CAWSVRISNQSQHF. The CDR3 DNA reads as TGTGCCTGGAGTGTAAGGATTAGCAATCAGTCCCAGCATTTT. The whole variable domain, remainder taken from reference TRBV30 and TRBJ1-5, is SQTIHQWPATLVQPVGSPLSLECTVEGTSNPNLYWYRQAAGRGLQLLFYSVGIGQISSEVPQNLSASRPQDRQFILSSKKLLLSDSGFYLCAWSVRISNQSQHFGDGTRLSIL.

The chain carries TRBV6-5 and TRBJ1-2, with D perhaps matching TRBD1 (5 bases). This CDR3 contains 13 residues. Germline CDR1 MNHEY, CDR2 SVGAGI. Trimming took off 6 bases at V and 2 bases at J, with 10 bases between the two ends. This CDR3 is CASRRDSNYGYTF. CDR3 nucleotides: TGTGCCAGCAGACGAGACAGCAACTATGGCTACACCTTC.

This clone was detected only a few times. V and J are TRBV4-3 and TRBJ2-5; 13 bases line up with TRBD2. Germline assignment: CDR1 LGHNA and CDR2 YSLEER. This CDR3 has 17 amino acids. Trimming took 1 base from V and 2 from J; bases not matched to a gene: 4. Here the CDR3 DNA reads TGCGCCAGCAGCCAAGTTCGGACTAGCGGGGGACAAGAGACCCAGTACTTC. Residues: CASSQVRTSGGQETQYF.

V is TRBV29-1 and J is TRBJ2-5, with TRBD2 matching over 11 bases. The DNA end is a closer match to TRBJ2-7, so the J assignment may be wrong. The CDR3 is made up of 15 amino acids. The germline V gene encodes CDR1 SQVTM and CDR2 ANQGSEA. The CDR3 sequence is CSVVNSLAGVSEQYF. CDR3 nucleotide sequence: TGCAGCGTTGTCAACTCACTAGCGGGAGTTTCCGAGCAGTACTTC.

This clone has only a few counts. The gene calls are TRBV2 and TRBJ2-5; tentatively, D is TRBD1 (6 bases). Germline CDR1 SNHLY, CDR2 FYNNEI. Trimming left V 5 bases short and J 5 bases short, with 21 bases between. This CDR3 has 16 amino acids. The CDR3 reads CASSPSTSMGAETQYF. CDR3 nucleotides: TGTGCCAGCAGTCCCTCGACGTCTATGGGGGCCGAGACCCAGTACTTC.

This clone was counted between two and nine times. The V call is TRBV7-3, the J call TRBJ2-6, with 7 positions matching TRBD1. The CDR3 has 15 residues. Per germline, CDR1 SGHTA and CDR2 FQGTGA. The J segment lost 3 bases and the V segment lost 5 bases, leaving 4 bases of the junction unmatched. The CDR3 nucleotides read TGTGCCAGCAGCCCGACAGGGTTTGGGGCCAACGTCCTGACTTTC. Translating it yields CASSPTGFGANVLTF. The variable domain in full, completed from reference TRBV7-3 and TRBJ2-6, reads GAGVSQTPSNKVTEKGKYVELRCDPISGHTALYWYRQSLGQGPEFLIYFQGTGAADDSGLPNDRFFAVRPEGSVSTLKIQRTERGDSAVYLCASSPTGFGANVLTFGAGSRLTVL.

This clone was seen just once. The rearrangement joins TRBV19 to TRBJ2-2; TRBD2 is a possible D gene (6 bases). V was trimmed by 8 bases and J by 3 bases, leaving 10 bases between them. The CDR3 has 13 amino acids. CDR1 and CDR2 (germline): LNHDA, SQIVND (reference sequence). CDR3: CASAREYTGELFF. The CDR3, as DNA: TGTGCCAGTGCACGGGAGTACACCGGGGAGCTGTTTTTT.

The genes are TRBV9 and TRBJ2-1; possible D gene TRBD1, 5 bases. Germline V gene lookup returns CDR1 SGDLS and CDR2 YYNGEE. V lost 6 bases, J lost 9 bases, and 19 bases lay in between. The CDR3 runs 14 residues. The CDR3 region has the DNA TGTGCCAGCACCGAAGGGGTGGCCTGGGGTGAGCAGTTCTTC. Encoded protein: CASTEGVAWGEQFF.

Points on this clone: Different DNA sequences within this sample yield the same CDR3. The chain carries TRBV28 and TRBJ2-3, with a weak D call TRBD2 (5 bases). Deletions cut 9 bases from V and 2 bases from J, with 15 bases between. The germline CDR1 and CDR2 sequences are MDHEN and SYDVKM. The CDR3 loop spans 14 amino acids. The CDR3 loop reads CASRDRQTTDTQYF. The CDR3 bases are TGTGCCAGTCGGGATAGACAAACCACAGATACGCAGTATTTT. Looking up the rest from reference TRBV28 and TRBJ2-3 gives the full variable domain: DVKVTQSSRYLVKRTGEKVFLECVQDMDHENMFWYRQDPGLGLRLIYFSYDVKMKEKGDIPEGYSVSREKKERFSLILESASTNQTSMYLCASRDRQTTDTQYFGPGTRLTVL.

This chain uses TRBV5-1 with TRBJ2-2, with 9 positions matching TRBD2. This CDR3 has 16 residues. Germline CDR1 SGHRS, CDR2 YFSETQ. Trimming removed 1 base from V and 6 bases from J; junction bases left unmatched: 7. The CDR3 nucleotides read TGCGCCAGCAGCTTGTGGCCAGCGGGAGGTTCCGGGGAGCTGTTTTTT. As protein: CASSLWPAGGSGELFF.